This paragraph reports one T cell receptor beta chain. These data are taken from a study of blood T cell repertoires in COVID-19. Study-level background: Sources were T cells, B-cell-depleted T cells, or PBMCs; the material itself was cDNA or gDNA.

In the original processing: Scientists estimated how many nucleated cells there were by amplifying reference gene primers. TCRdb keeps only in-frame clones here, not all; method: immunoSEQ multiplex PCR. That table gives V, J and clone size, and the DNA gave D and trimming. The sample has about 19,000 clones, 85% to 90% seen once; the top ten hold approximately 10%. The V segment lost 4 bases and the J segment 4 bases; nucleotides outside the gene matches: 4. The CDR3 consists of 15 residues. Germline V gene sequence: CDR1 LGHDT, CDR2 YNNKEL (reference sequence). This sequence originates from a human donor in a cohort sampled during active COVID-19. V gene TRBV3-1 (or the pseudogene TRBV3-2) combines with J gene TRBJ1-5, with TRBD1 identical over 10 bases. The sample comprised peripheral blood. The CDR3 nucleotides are TGTGCCAGCAGCCTAGGGACAGGGGATAATCAGCCCCAGCATTTT. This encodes CASSLGTGDNQPQHF.